These 15 T cell receptor beta chains were all obtained from the same sample, sequenced in a study of cytomegalovirus exposure and HLA in healthy donors. Produced via immunoSEQ multiplex PCR; TCRdb's table is partial and in-frame only. The sample carries roughly 59,000 clones, around 93% recorded once. Sequencing was performed on PBMCs. The receptor set was obtained from a woman aged 18-30 years in good health and CMV-seropositive.

The chain couples TRBV28 to TRBJ2-3, with 16 bases lining up with TRBD2. Germline CDR1 reads MDHEN; CDR2 reads SYDVKM. This CDR3 spans 16 amino acids. The trim removed 5 bases at V and 6 bases at J, leaving 5 bases unmatched. The CDR3, as DNA: TGTGCCAGCAGTCCGGGACTAGCGGGGGGGTTGGATACGCAGTATTTT. Its translation is CASSPGLAGGLDTQYF.

V usage is TRBV9 and J usage is TRBJ2-2; 12 bases are shared with TRBD2. V lost 3 bases to trimming and J lost 6 bases; unmatched junction nucleotides: 3. CDR1 SGDLS and CDR2 YYNGEE come from the germline V gene. There are 15 residues in the CDR3. The CDR3 nucleotides are TGTGCCAGCAGCGCCGGACTAGCGGGGCCCGGGGAGCTGTTTTTT. It yields the protein CASSAGLAGPGELFF.

The rearrangement uses TRBV4-1 and TRBJ2-2, with 9 bases lining up with TRBD1. CDR3 length equals 16 residues. Trimming cost V 3 bases and J 6 bases; bases outside gene matches: 8. The germline CDR1 and CDR2 sequences are MGHRA and YSYEKL. In DNA, the CDR3 is TGCGCCAGCAGCCAGTCCCCCGGGACAGGGTCCGGGGAGCTGTTTTTT. Amino acids: CASSQSPGTGSGELFF.

In this sample, this clone turned up once. The rearrangement joins TRBV9 to TRBJ2-2; no definite D call. The CDR3 contains 14 residues. Deletions cut 7 bases from V and 1 base from J, with 11 bases between. Germline loops: CDR1 SGDLS, CDR2 YYNGEE. The CDR3, as DNA: TGTGCCAGCTCAAGACTCTTGAACACCGGGGAGCTGTTTTTT. Protein product: CASSRLLNTGELFF.

This chain joins TRBV5-5 and TRBJ1-1; the match to TRBD1 covers 7 bases. Per germline, CDR1 SGHKS and CDR2 YYEKEE (reference sequence). CDR3 length: 16 amino acids. V was pared by 1 base and J by 0 bases, with 6 bases of the junction left unmatched. Here the CDR3 reads CASSLPHRGMNTEAFF. CDR3 sequence (DNA): TGTGCCAGCAGCTTGCCCCACAGGGGAATGAACACTGAAGCTTTCTTT.

The J gene is TRBJ2-3, the V gene TRBV5-1; the match to TRBD2 covers 7 bases. Germline V lookup: CDR1 SGHRS, CDR2 YFSETQ. The V gene end was trimmed by 0 bases and the J gene end by 2 bases; junction bases not matched to a gene: 6. The CDR3 length is 16 residues. The CDR3 bases are TGCGCCAGCAGCTTGGATGCGGGAGTAGCCACAGATACGCAGTATTTT. It encodes CASSLDAGVATDTQYF.

The rearrangement uses TRBV28 and TRBJ1-5, with 9 bases that match TRBD1. The CDR3 sequence is 14 residues long. Germline CDR1 and CDR2: MDHEN and SYDVKM. The V segment lost 4 bases and the J segment 5 bases; nucleotides outside the gene matches: 3. CDR3: CASSSGTGYQPQHF. The CDR3 coding sequence is TGTGCCAGCAGTTCCGGGACAGGGTATCAGCCCCAGCATTTT.

The chain links TRBV5-1 to TRBJ1-1; D unresolved. The CDR3 spans 15 residues. Trimming took 3 bases from V and 4 from J, leaving 16 bases between them. The germline V gene encodes CDR1 SGHRS and CDR2 YFSETQ. This CDR3 reads CASSWAGSEATEAFF. The DNA of the CDR3 is TGCGCCAGCAGCTGGGCCGGGTCGGAGGCCACTGAAGCTTTCTTT.

This clone occurred once. This chain uses TRBV6-1 with TRBJ2-2; D not resolved. With 1 base removed from V and 3 bases from J, the gap between germline ends came to 15 bases. Germline V gene lookup returns CDR1 MNHNS and CDR2 SASEGT. The CDR3 totals 17 residues. CDR3 in DNA: TGTGCCAGCAGTGAAGGGGCTGCCACTTCGTACACCGGGGAGCTGTTTTTT. Protein sequence: CASSEGAATSYTGELFF.

The V call is TRBV5-5, the J call TRBJ2-3; a possible D gene is TRBD2 (7 bases). The CDR3 extends over 14 amino acids. V lost 4 bases and J 4 bases, leaving 13 bases between the germline ends. Per the germline V gene, CDR1 is SGHKS and CDR2 is YYEKEE (reference sequence). The CDR3 sequence: CASSRGDKADTQYF. CDR3 DNA: TGTGCCAGCAGCCGGGGGGACAAAGCAGATACGCAGTATTTT. The whole variable domain, remainder taken from reference TRBV5-5 and TRBJ2-3, is DAGVTQSPTHLIKTRGQQVTLRCSPISGHKSVSWYQQVLGQGPQFIFQYYEKEERGRGNFPDRFSARQFPNYSSELNVNALLLGDSALYLCASSRGDKADTQYFGPGTRLTVL.

CDR3 sequence reads: CASGIGQGSNSPLHF. The CDR3, as DNA: TGCGCCAGCGGTATCGGACAGGGATCTAATTCACCCCTCCACTTT. This chain joins TRBV5-1 and TRBJ1-6; 8 bases fit TRBD1. J was trimmed by 6 bases and V by 7 bases; bases with no gene match: 9. Germline CDR1 is SGHRS and CDR2 is YFSETQ. CDR3 size: 15 residues. The full variable domain, completed using reference TRBV5-1 and TRBJ1-6, is KAGVTQTPRYLIKTRGQQVTLSCSPISGHRSVSWYQQTPGQGLQFLFEYFSETQRNKGNFPGRFSGRQFSNSRSEMNVSTLELGDSALYLCASGIGQGSNSPLHFGNGTRLTVT.

The J gene is TRBJ1-1, the V gene TRBV27, with D unclear. The CDR3 is 15 amino acids. V was trimmed by 4 bases and J by 5 bases, leaving 17 bases between them. Germline V gives CDR1 MNHEY, CDR2 SMNVEV (reference sequence). CDR3 sequence (DNA): TGTGCCAGCAGTTCCACGATACACGTACGTACTGAAGCTTTCTTT. The encoded protein is CASSSTIHVRTEAFF.

The CDR3 bases are TGTGCCAGCTCCCTGGGGGGGGCCGTTTCATCAGATACGCAGTATTTT. Residues: CASSLGGAVSSDTQYF. The chain joins TRBV28 to TRBJ2-3, with D possibly matching TRBD2 (7 bases). V lost 8 bases and J 4 bases, leaving 22 bases between the germline ends. There are 16 residues in the CDR3. Germline CDR1 is MDHEN and CDR2 is SYDVKM.

This chain links TRBV29-1 with TRBJ1-2; 7 bases line up with TRBD1. V lost 4 bases, J lost 4 bases, and 9 bases stayed unmatched. The CDR3 is 14 amino acids. Germline V gene lookup returns CDR1 SQVTM and CDR2 ANQGSEA. CDR3 in amino acids: CSVGNRGQSYGYTF. The CDR3 nucleotides are TGCAGCGTTGGGAATAGGGGGCAAAGCTATGGCTACACCTTC.

The chain links TRBV28 to TRBJ1-1, with a weak D call TRBD1 (6 bases). The length of the CDR3 is 14 residues. Trimming left V 8 bases short and J 0 bases short, with 13 bases between. Germline V gene lookup returns CDR1 MDHEN and CDR2 SYDVKM. CDR3 DNA sequence: TGTGCCAGCGCCATGGACAGAGTGAACACTGAAGCTTTCTTT. Protein product: CASAMDRVNTEAFF.